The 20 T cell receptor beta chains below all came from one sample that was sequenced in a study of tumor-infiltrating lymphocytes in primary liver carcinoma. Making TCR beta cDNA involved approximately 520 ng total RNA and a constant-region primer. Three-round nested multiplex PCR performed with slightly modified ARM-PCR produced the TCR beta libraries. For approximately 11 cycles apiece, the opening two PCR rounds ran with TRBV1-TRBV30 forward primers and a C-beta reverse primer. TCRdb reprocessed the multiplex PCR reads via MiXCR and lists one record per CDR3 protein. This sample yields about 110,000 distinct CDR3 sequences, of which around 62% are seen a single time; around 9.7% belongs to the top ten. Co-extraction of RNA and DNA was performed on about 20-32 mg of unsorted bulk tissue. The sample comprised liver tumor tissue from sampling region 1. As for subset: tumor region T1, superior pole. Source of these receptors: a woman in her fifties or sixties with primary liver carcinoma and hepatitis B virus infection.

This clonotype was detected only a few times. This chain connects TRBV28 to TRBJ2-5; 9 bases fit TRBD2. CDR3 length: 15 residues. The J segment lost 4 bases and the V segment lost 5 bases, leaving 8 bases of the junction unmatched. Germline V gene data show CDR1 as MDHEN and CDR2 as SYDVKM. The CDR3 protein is CASSRGGRAGETQYF. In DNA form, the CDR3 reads TGTGCCAGCAGTCGAGGCGGGAGGGCCGGAGAGACCCAGTACTTC.

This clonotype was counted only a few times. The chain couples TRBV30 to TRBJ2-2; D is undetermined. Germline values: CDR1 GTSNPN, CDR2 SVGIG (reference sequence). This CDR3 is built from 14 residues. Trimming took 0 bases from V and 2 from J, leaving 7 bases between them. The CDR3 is CAWSVHLNTGELFF. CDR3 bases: TGTGCCTGGAGTGTACACCTAAACACCGGGGAGCTGTTTTTT.

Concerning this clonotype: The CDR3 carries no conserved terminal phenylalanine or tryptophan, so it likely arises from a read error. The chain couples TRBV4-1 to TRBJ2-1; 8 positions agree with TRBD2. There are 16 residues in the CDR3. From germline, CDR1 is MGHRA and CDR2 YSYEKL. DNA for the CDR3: TGCGCCAGCAGACAAGAGCCGGGAGGGAAGTACAATGAGCAGTTCTTA. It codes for CASRQEPGGKYNEQFL.

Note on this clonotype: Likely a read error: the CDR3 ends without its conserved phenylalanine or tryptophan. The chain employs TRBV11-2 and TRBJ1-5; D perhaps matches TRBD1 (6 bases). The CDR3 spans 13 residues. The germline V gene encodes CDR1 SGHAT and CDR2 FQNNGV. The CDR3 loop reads CASNLGRGQPQHL. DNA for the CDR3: TGTGCCAGCAACTTAGGCAGGGGTCAGCCCCAGCATTTA.

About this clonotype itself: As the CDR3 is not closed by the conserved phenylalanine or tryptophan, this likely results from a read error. CDR3 sequence: CASSSLQVGEQFL. The CDR3 DNA reads as TGTGCCAGCAGCTCTTTACAGGTAGGAGAACAGTTCCTC. The chain combines TRBV11-3 with TRBJ2-1; the D gene is possibly TRBD1 (5 bases). The CDR3 spans 13 residues. The germline CDR1 and CDR2 sequences are SGHNT and YENEEA. The V end lost 4 bases, the J end lost 13 bases, and 17 bases lay between the germline ends.

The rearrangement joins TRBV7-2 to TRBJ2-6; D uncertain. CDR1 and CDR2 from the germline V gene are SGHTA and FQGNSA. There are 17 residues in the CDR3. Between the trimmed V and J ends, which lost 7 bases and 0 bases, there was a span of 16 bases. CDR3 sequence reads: CASNQLGRSSGANVLTF. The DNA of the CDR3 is TGTGCCAGCAACCAACTGGGCAGGAGCTCTGGGGCCAACGTCCTGACTTTC.

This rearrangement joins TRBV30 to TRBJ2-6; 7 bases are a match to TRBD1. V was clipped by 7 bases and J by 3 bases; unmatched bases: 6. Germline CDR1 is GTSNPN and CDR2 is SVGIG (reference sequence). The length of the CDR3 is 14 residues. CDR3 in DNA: TGTGCCTACTCTGACAGGGTTGGGGCCAACGTCCTGACTTTC. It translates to CAYSDRVGANVLTF.

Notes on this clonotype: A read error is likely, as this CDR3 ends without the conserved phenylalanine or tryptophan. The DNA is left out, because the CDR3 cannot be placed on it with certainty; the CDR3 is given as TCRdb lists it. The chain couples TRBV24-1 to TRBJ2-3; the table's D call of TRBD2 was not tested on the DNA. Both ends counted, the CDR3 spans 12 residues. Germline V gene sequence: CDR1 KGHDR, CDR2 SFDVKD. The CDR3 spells CATHLLRARGCR.

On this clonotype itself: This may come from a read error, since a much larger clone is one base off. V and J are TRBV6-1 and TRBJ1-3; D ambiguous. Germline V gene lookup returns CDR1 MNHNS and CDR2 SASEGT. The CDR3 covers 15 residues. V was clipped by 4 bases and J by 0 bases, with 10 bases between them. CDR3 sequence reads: CASSGGWTSGNTIYF. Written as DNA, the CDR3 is TGTGCCAGCAGTGGAGGCTGGACCTCTGGAAACACCATATATTTT.

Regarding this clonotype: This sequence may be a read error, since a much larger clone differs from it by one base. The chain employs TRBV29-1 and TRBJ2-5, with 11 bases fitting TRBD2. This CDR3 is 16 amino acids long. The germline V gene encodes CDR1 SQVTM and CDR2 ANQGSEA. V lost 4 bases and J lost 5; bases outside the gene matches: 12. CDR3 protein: CSVGGISGRGLETQYF. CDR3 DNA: TGCAGCGTTGGAGGGATTAGCGGGAGGGGATTGGAGACCCAGTACTTC.

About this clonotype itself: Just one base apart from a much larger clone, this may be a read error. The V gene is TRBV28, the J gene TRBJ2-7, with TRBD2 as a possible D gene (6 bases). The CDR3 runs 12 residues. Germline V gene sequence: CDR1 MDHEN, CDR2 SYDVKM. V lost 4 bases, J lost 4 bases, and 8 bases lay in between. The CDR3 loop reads CASSCGEYEQYF. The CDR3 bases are TGTGCCAGCAGTTGCGGGGAGTACGAGCAGTACTTC.

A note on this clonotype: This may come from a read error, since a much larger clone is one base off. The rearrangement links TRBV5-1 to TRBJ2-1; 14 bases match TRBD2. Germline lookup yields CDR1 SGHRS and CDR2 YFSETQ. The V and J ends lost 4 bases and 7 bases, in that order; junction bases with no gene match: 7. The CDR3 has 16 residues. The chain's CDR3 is CASSDGGTSGRNEQFF. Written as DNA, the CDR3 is TGCGCCAGCAGCGATGGGGGGACTAGCGGGAGAAATGAGCAGTTCTTC.

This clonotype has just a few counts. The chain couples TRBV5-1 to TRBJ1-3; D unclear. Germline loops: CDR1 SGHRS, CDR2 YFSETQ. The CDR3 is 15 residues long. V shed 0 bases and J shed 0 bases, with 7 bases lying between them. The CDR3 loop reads CASSLDTFSGNTIYF. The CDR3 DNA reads TGCGCCAGCAGCTTGGACACTTTCTCTGGAAACACCATATATTTT.

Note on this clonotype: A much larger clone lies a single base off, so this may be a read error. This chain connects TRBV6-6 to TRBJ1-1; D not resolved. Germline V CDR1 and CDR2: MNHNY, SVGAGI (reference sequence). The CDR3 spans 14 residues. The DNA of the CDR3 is TGTGCCAGCAGTTACGGACCACTGAACACTGAAACTTTCTTT. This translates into CASSYGPLNTETFF.

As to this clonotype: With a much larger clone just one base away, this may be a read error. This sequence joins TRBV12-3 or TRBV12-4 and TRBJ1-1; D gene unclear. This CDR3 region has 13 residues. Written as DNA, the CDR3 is TGTGCCAACAGTTCGGGTTTGAACACTGAAGCTTTCTTT. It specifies CANSSGLNTEAFF.

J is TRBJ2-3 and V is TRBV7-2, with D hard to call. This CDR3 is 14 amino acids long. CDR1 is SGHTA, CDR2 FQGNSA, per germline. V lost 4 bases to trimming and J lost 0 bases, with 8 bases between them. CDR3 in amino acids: CASSSLSSTDTQYF. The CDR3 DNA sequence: TGTGCCAGCAGCTCCCTAAGTAGCACAGATACGCAGTATTTT.

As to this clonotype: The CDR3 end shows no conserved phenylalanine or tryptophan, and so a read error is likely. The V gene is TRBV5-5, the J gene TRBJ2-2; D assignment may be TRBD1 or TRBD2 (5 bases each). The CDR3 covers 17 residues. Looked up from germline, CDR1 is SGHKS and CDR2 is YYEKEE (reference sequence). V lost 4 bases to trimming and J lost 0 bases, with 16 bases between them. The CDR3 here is CASSPPRGPSNTGELFL. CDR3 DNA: TGTGCCAGCAGCCCCCCCCGGGGCCCATCGAACACCGGGGAGCTGTTTCTT.

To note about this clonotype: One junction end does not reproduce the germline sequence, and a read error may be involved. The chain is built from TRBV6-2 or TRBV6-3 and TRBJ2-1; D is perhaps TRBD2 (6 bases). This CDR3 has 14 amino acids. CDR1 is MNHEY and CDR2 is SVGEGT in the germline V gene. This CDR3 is CASSYDGRFNEQFF. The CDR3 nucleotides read TGCGCCAGCAGTTATGACGGGAGATTCAATGAGCAGTTCTTC.

DNA of the CDR3: TGTGCCAGCAGCTTAGAGACGTTGGGGGGCCCCAGGTCCTACGAGCAGTACTTC. Its translation is CASSLETLGGPRSYEQYF. The rearrangement joins TRBV11-3 to TRBJ2-7, with D perhaps matching TRBD1 or TRBD2 (6 bases each). This CDR3 is built from 18 residues. In germline, CDR1 is SGHNT, CDR2 YENEEA. Trimming cost V 0 bases and J 1 base, with 19 bases left between them.

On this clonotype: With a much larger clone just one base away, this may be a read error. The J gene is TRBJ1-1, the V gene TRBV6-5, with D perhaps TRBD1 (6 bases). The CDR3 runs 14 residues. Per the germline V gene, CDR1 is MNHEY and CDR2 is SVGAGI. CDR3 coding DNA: TGTTCCAGCAGTTACAGCAGGGGAGGCACTGAAGCTTTCTTT. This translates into CSSSYSRGGTEAFF.